Described below is a single T cell receptor (beta chain) sequence and its context. Its antigen is as yet unknown. TCRdb's copy holds only in-frame clones and misses some; the assay was immunoSEQ multiplex PCR. Here the sample spans around 350,000 clones, approximately 84% being singletons. The treatment here: 15 to 20 received Ad26.COV2.S at low or high dose, single or two shots; several received placebo; per-sample allocation not given. Sampling happened 63 days after the first vaccine or placebo injection. This entry comes from a study of Ad26.COV2.S vaccination and SARS-CoV-2 variants. Study outcomes and limitations: People who got the vaccine or the placebo had similar non-spike TCR breadth.

The germline V gene has CDR1 SGHAT and CDR2 FQNNGV. Trimming removed 5 bases at V and 2 bases at J, with 4 bases between. This CDR3 has 12 residues. The clonotype comes from a person between 18 and 59 years old who received the Ad26.COV2.S COVID-19 vaccine or a placebo. Material: peripheral blood, obtained in a trial of Ad26.COV2.S vaccine versus placebo. The chain combines TRBV11-2 with TRBJ2-1; D is unresolved. In DNA, the CDR3 is TGTGCCAGCAGCCGTACCTACAATGAGCAGTTCTTC. The encoded protein is CASSRTYNEQFF.